Included here is one T cell receptor beta chain sequence, with context. The CDR3 totals 17 residues. Germline V gene lookup returns CDR1 DFQATT and CDR2 SNEGSKA (reference sequence). V shed 0 bases, J shed 4 bases, and the junction held 10 bases outside the gene matches. A sample-barcoded 5' primer and a J-beta primer mix were used in a second PCR of roughly 7 to 12 cycles. Unique molecular identifiers of 12 random nucleotides labeled each cDNA. MiXCR, applied by TCRdb to the 5' RACE reads, yields one record per CDR3 protein. The sample has 1.5 million to 2 million distinct CDR3 sequences, roughly 32% seen once; the top ten hold around 11%. Healthy Caucasians from Russia aged about 6 to 95 served as donors. Every donor contributed 7.5 to 10 milliliters of peripheral blood by blood draw. Isolation of PBMCs gave at least 6.5 million cells per sample. This sample was taken from a study of blood T cells in healthy people across ages.

Sequencing was carried out using blood. This receptor was obtained from a woman aged 25 to 39 in good health. The rearrangement joins TRBV20-1 to TRBJ2-2; 8 bases match TRBD1. This CDR3 reads CSARDQGAGRFTGELFF. In DNA form, the CDR3 reads TGCAGTGCTAGAGATCAGGGGGCAGGGCGTTTCACCGGGGAGCTGTTTTTT.